The present T cell receptor beta chain was sequenced within a study of T cell responses to AZD1222 COVID-19 vaccine. This clone was observed once. Its antigen is still unknown. Study-wide results and caveats: CD4 TCRs associated with vaccination spanned spike, dominating at 160-218 and 743-854.

Clones were sequenced by immunoSEQ multiplex PCR, and TCRdb holds only the in-frame ones, with some missing. This repertoire shows some 150,000 clones, roughly nine tenths found once; its top ten account for under 2%. This sample comprised peripheral blood, obtained on day 0 of AZD1222 vaccination. The receptor comes from an adult in good health.

CDR3 residues: CASSLARLYEQYF. The CDR3 DNA is TGTGCCAGCAGCTTAGCTAGACTCTACGAGCAGTACTTC. The genes are TRBV13 and TRBJ2-7; no clear D gene. This CDR3 comprises 13 residues. V lost 1 base and J 3 bases, leaving 7 bases between the germline ends. CDR1 is PRHDT and CDR2 is FYEKMQ in the germline V gene (reference sequence).